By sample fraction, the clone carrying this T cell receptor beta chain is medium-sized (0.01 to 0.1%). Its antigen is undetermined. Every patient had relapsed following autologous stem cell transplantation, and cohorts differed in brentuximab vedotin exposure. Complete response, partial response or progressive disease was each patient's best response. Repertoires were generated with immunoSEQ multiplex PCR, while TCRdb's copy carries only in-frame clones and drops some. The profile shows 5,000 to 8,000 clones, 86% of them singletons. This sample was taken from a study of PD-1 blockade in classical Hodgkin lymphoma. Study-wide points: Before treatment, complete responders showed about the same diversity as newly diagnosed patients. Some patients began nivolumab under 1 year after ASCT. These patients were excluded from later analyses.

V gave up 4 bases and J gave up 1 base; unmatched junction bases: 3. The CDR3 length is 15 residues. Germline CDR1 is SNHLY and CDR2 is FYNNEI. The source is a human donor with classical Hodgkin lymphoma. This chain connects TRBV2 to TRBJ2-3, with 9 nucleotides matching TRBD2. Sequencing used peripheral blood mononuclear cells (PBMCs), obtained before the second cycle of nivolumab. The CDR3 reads CASSVTSGRTDTQYF. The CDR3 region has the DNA TGTGCCAGCAGTGTGACTAGCGGACGCACAGATACGCAGTATTTT.